This T cell receptor (beta chain) comes out of a study of T cell changes during pregnancy in multiple sclerosis (dated by TCRdb to 2018 to 2020). In the study overall: The study examined how the T cell repertoire changed over the course of pregnancy in women with multiple sclerosis.

Based on the germline V gene, the CDR1 and CDR2 sequences are SGHAT and FQNNGV. V is clipped by 3 bases and J by 3 bases, and the sequence between their germline boundaries is 11 bases long. Taken from cysteine to phenylalanine, the CDR3 has 15 residues. The DNA shown is the 45-base CDR3, in frame from base 1. On this clone: The target of this receptor is not known. It has no much larger one-base neighbor in the sample; base qualities were not kept.

Libraries were made using the immunoSEQ multiplex PCR assay. This immuneACCESS table, as held by TCRdb, lists in-frame sequences with V and J called but not all clones. Of the missing ones, under half trace to an unresolved V gene in checked studies; the others have no known cause. The sample table contains approximately 97,000 clones; only one count was recorded for 90% of them. The ten most abundant clones make up about 0.75% of the sample. The specimen was peripheral blood, collected in the second trimester of pregnancy. The source is a female donor in good health, enrolled as a control in a pregnancy study. The V and J segments used are TRBV11-2 and TRBJ1-4; the D gene identity is not certain. CDR3 region: CASSFPSVANEKLFF. The sequence in DNA is TGTGCCAGCAGCTTCCCGTCCGTAGCTAATGAAAAACTGTTTTTT.